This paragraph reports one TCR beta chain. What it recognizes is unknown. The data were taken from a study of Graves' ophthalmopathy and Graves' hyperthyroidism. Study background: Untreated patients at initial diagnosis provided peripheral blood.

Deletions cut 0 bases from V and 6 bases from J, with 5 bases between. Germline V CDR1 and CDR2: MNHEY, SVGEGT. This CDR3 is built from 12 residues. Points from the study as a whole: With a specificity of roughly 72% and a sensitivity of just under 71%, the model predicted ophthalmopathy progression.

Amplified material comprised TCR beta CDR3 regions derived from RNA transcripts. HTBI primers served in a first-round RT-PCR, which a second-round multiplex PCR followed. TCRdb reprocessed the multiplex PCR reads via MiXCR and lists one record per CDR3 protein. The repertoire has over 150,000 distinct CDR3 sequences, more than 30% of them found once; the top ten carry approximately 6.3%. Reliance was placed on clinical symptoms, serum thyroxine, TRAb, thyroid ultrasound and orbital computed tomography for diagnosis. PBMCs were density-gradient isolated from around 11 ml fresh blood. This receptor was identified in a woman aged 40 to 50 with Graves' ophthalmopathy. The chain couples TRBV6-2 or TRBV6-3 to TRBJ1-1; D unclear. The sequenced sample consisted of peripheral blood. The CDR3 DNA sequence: TGTGCCAGCAGTTACTCTACCCCTGAAGCTTTCTTT. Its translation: CASSYSTPEAFF.